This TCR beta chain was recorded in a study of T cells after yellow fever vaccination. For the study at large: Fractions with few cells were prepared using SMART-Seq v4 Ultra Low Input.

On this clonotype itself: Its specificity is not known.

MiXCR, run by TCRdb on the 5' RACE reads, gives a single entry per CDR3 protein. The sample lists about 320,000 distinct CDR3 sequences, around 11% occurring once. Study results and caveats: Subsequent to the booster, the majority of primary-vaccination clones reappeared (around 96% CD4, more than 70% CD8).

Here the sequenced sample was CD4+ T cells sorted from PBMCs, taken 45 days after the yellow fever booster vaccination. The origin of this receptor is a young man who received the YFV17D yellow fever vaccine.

The CDR3 protein is CASSAGQGGYGYTF. The CDR3 region has the DNA TGTGCCAGCAGCGCCGGACAGGGTGGCTATGGCTACACCTTC. The genes are TRBV7-2 and TRBJ1-2; 8 nucleotides line up with TRBD1. The CDR3 is 14 amino acids. V shed 5 bases and J 4 bases; nucleotides not matched to a gene: 6. Germline CDR1 and CDR2: SGHTA and FQGNSA.